This T cell receptor (beta chain) is drawn from a study of T cell responses to AZD1222 COVID-19 vaccine. The study, taken as a whole, reports: Dominant CD4 TCR responses targeted spike regions 160-218 and 743-854.

This clone was counted a few times. Its antigen is as yet unknown. The repertoire was sequenced with immunoSEQ multiplex PCR; TCRdb's copy has only in-frame clones and lacks some. The sample has about 120,000 clones, about 88% seen once. This TCR was sampled from an adult in good health. The sample here was peripheral blood, taken on day 0 of AZD1222 vaccination.

The CDR3 sequence: CSVVLTDRDQETQYF. For the CDR3, the DNA is TGCAGCGTTGTTTTGACTGACAGGGACCAAGAGACCCAGTACTTC. The chain joins TRBV29-1 to TRBJ2-5, with TRBD1 matching 7 bases. CDR3 size: 15 residues. Germline V lookup: CDR1 SQVTM, CDR2 ANQGSEA. J lost 0 bases, V lost 4 bases, and 8 bases had no gene match.